This T cell receptor beta chain was documented in a study of T cells in Graves' hyperthyroidism and ophthalmopathy. Study-wide results and limits: In blood, most of the thyroid clonotypes expanded above 0.001 were also present. Ophthalmopathy onset followed model prediction by a median approximately 5.9 months.

Diagnoses were made from clinical symptoms, serum measures (thyroxine and TRAb), thyroid ultrasound and orbital computed tomography. Progressors' blood was drawn at hyperthyroidism diagnosis, before ophthalmopathy symptoms. Germline V gene data show CDR1 as DFQATT and CDR2 as SNEGSKA (reference sequence). The CDR3 sequence is 13 residues long. Trimming removed 3 bases at V and 3 bases at J, with 9 bases between. The investigators amplified TCR beta CDR3 regions from RNA transcripts. The HTBI primer set drove a first-round RT-PCR of the TCR CDR3. A single record per CDR3 protein comes from TCRdb applying MiXCR to the multiplex PCR reads. The data contain about 380,000 distinct CDR3 sequences, roughly 13% of them singletons. This clonotype appeared many times. Its matching antigen is unknown.

Sequences were obtained from blood. This TCR was recovered from a man between 25 and 39 years old with Graves' hyperthyroidism that later progressed to Graves' ophthalmopathy. V gene TRBV20-1 combines with J gene TRBJ1-5; a possible D gene is TRBD1 (6 bases). The CDR3 DNA sequence: TGCAGTGCTAGGGGGGCTGCCAATCAGCCCCAGCATTTT. It codes for CSARGAANQPQHF.